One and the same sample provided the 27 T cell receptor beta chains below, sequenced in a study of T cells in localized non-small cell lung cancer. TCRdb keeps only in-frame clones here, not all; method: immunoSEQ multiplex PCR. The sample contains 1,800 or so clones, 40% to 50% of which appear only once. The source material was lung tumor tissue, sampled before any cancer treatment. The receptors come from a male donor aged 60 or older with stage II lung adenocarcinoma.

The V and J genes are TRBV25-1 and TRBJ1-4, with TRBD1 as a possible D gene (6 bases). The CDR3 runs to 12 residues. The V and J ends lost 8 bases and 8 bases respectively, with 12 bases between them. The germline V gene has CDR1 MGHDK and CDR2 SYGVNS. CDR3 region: CASGRRGEKLFF. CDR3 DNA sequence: TGTGCCAGCGGCCGCAGGGGAGAAAAACTGTTTTTT.

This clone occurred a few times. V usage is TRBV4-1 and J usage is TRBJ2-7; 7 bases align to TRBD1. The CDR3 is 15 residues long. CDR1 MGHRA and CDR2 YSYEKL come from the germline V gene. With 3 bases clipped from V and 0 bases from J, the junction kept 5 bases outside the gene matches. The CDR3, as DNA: TGCGCCAGCAGCCAGGGACAGCTAAACTCCTACGAGCAGTACTTC. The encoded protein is CASSQGQLNSYEQYF.

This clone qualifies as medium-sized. The chain's CDR3 is CASSPDEALRGNYGYTF. CDR3 DNA: TGTGCCAGCAGTCCGGATGAAGCGTTGAGGGGCAACTATGGCTACACCTTC. The chain has TRBV11-3 and TRBJ1-2; tentative D call: TRBD1 (5 bases). V was cut by 6 bases and J by 2 bases, with 22 bases left in between. This CDR3 has 17 amino acids. CDR1 SGHNT and CDR2 YENEEA come from the germline V gene.

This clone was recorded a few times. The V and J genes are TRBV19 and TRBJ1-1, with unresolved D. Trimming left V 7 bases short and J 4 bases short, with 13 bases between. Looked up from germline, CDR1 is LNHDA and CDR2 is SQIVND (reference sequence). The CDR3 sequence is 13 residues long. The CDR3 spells CASISLLGTEAFF. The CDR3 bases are TGTGCCAGTATCTCCCTTCTGGGCACTGAAGCTTTCTTT.

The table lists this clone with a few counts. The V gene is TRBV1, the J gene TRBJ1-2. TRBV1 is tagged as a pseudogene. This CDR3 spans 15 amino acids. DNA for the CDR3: TGCGCCAGCAGCCAACCTCAGGGGGGGAGCTATGGCTACACCTTC. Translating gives CASSQPQGGSYGYTF.

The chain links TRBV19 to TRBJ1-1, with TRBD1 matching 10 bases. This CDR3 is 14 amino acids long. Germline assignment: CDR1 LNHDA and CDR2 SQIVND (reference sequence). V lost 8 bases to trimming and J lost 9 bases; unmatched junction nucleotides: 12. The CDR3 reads CASVTGTGDPKAFF. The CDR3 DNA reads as TGTGCCAGTGTAACCGGGACAGGGGACCCCAAAGCTTTCTTT.

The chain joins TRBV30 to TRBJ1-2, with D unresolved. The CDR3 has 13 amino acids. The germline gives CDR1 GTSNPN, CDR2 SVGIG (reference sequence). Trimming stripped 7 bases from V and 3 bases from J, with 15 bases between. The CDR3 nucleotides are TGTGCCTCCCCCCGGGATGAGGACTATGGCTACACCTTC. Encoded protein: CASPRDEDYGYTF. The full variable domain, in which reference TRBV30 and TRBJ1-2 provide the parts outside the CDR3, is SQTIHQWPATLVQPVGSPLSLECTVEGTSNPNLYWYRQAAGRGLQLLFYSVGIGQISSEVPQNLSASRPQDRQFILSSKKLLLSDSGFYLCASPRDEDYGYTFGSGTRLTVV.

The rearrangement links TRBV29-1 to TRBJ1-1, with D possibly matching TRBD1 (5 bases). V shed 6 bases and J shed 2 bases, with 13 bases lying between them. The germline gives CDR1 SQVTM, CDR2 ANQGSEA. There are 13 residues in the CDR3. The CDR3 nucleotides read TGCAGCGTGGCAGACAGCCTTAACACTGAAGCTTTCTTT. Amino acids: CSVADSLNTEAFF.

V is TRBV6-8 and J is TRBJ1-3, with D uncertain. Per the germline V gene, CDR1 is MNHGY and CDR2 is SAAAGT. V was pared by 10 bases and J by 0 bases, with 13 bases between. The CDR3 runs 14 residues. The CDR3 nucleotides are TGTGCCACCCTCCGGCCGAGCTCTGGAAACACCATATATTTT. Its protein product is CATLRPSSGNTIYF.

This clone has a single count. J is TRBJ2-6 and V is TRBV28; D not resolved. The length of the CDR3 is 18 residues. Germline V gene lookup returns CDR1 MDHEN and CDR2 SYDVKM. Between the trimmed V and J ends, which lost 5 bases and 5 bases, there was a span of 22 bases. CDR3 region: CASSARCLTQSRANVLTF. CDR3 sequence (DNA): TGTGCCAGCAGTGCCCGTTGCTTGACACAAAGTCGGGCCAACGTCCTGACTTTC.

In DNA form, the CDR3 reads TGTGCCAGCAGTGGTCAAGGGAAAACTGGGACTGAAGCTTTCTTT. As protein: CASSGQGKTGTEAFF. The chain links TRBV2 to TRBJ1-1, with D unresolved. V was trimmed by 4 bases and J by 5 bases, leaving 17 bases between them. This CDR3 contains 15 residues. Germline lookup yields CDR1 SNHLY and CDR2 FYNNEI.

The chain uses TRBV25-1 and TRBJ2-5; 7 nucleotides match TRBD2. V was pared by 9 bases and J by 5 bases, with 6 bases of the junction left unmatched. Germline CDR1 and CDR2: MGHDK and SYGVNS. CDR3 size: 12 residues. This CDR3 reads CASGRGGETQYF. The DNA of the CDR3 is TGTGCCAGTGGTAGGGGAGGGGAGACCCAGTACTTC.

The CDR3 reads CASSLDQGIGTEAFF. The CDR3, as DNA: TGTGCCAGCAGCTTAGATCAAGGGATAGGGACTGAAGCTTTCTTT. The rearrangement joins TRBV11-3 to TRBJ1-1; D uncertain. This CDR3 contains 15 residues. The V gene's germline CDR1 is SGHNT and CDR2 YENEEA. The V end lost 0 bases, the J end lost 5 bases, and 13 bases lay between the germline ends.

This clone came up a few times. The CDR3 DNA reads TGTGCCAGCAGCTTAGATAGGACAGGGTGTGGAAAACTGTTTTTT. Residues: CASSLDRTGCGKLFF. V usage is TRBV7-5 and J usage is TRBJ1-4; TRBD1 is the table's D call and was not checked against the DNA. TRBV7-5 is a recognized pseudogene. The CDR3 is made up of 15 amino acids.

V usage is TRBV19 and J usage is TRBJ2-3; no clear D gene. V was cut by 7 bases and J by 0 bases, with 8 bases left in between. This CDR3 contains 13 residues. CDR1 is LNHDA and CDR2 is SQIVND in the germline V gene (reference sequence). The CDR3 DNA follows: TGTGCCAGTAACGGCAGAAGCACAGATACGCAGTATTTT. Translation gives CASNGRSTDTQYF.

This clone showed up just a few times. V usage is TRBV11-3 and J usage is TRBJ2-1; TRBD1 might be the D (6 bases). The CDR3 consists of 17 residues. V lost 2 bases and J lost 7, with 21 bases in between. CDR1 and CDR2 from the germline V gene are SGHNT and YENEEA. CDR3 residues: CASSLTVLQGSGNEQFF. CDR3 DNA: TGTGCCAGCAGCTTAACGGTTTTACAGGGTAGTGGTAATGAGCAGTTCTTC.

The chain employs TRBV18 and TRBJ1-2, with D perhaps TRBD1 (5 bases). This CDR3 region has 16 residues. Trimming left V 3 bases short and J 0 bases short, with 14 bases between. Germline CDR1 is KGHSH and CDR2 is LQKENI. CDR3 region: CASSPSPGTANYGYTF. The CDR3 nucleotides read TGTGCCAGCTCACCCTCGCCCGGGACCGCTAACTATGGCTACACCTTC.

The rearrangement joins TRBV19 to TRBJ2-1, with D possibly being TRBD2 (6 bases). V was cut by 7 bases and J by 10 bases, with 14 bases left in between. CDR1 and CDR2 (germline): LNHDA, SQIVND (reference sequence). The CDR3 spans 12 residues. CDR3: CASTPGSGEQFF. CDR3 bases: TGTGCCAGTACCCCTGGGAGCGGGGAGCAGTTCTTC. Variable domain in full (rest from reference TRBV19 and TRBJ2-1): DGGITQSPKYLFRKEGQNVTLSCEQNLNHDAMYWYRQDPGQGLRLIYYSQIVNDFQKGDIAEGYSVSREKKESFPLTVTSAQKNPTAFYLCASTPGSGEQFFGPGTRLTVL.

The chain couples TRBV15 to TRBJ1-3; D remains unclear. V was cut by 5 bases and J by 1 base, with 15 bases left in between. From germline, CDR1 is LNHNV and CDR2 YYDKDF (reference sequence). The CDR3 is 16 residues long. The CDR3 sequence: CATSSQPSPSGNTIYF. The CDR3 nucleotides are TGTGCCACCAGCTCTCAGCCGTCACCTTCTGGAAACACCATATATTTT. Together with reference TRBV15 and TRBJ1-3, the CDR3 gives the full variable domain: DAMVIQNPRYQVTQFGKPVTLSCSQTLNHNVMYWYQQKSSQAPKLLFHYYDKDFNNEADTPDNFQSRRPNTSFCFLDIRSPGLGDTAMYLCATSSQPSPSGNTIYFGEGSWLTVV.

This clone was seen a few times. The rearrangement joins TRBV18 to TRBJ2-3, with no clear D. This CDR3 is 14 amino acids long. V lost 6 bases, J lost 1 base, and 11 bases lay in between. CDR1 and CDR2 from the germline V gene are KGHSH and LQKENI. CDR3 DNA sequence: TGTGCCAGCTCGCCGACAAAGGGCACAGATACGCAGTATTTT. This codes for CASSPTKGTDTQYF. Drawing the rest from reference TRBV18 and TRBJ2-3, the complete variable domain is NAGVMQNPRHLVRRRGQEARLRCSPMKGHSHVYWYRQLPEEGLKFMVYLQKENIIDESGMPKERFSAEFPKEGPSILRIQQVVRGDSAAYFCASSPTKGTDTQYFGPGTRLTVL.

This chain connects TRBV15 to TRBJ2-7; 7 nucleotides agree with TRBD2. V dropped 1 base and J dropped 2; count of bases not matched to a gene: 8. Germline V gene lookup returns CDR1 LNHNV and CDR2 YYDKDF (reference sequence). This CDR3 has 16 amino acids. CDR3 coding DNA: TGTGCCACCAGCAGAGGAGGGGCGGGAGTGACCTACGAGCAGTACTTC. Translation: CATSRGGAGVTYEQYF.

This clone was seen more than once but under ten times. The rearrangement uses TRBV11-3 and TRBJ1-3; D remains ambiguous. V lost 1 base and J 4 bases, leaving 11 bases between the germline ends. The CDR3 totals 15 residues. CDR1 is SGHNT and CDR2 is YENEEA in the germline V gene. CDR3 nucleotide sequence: TGTGCCAGCAGCTTAGTTGAATATTCGGGAAACACCATATATTTT. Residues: CASSLVEYSGNTIYF.

The CDR3 nucleotides are TGTGCCAGCTCTTCACAGGGCGGCAATGAGCAGTTCTTC. Translated: CASSSQGGNEQFF. This chain links TRBV18 with TRBJ2-1; a weak D match, TRBD1 (6 bases). V lost 6 bases to trimming and J lost 6 bases, with 12 bases between them. The germline V gene has CDR1 KGHSH and CDR2 LQKENI. The CDR3 runs to 13 residues.

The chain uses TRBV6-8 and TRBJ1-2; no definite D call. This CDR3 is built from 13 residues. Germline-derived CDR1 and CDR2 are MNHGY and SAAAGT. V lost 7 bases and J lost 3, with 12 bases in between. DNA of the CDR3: TGTGCCAGCATCTCAACTCTTGACTATGGCTACACCTTC. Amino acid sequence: CASISTLDYGYTF.

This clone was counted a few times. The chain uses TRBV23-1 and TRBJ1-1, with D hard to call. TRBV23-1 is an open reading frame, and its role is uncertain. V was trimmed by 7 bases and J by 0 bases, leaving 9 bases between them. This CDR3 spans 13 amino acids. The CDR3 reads CASTDLMNTEAFF. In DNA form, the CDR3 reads TGCGCCAGCACCGACCTCATGAACACTGAAGCTTTCTTT.

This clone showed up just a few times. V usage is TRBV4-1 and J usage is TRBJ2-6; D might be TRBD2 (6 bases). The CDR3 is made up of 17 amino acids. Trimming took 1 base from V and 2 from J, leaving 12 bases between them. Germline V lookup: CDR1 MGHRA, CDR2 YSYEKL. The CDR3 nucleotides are TGCGCCAGCAGCCAAGTAGGCGGGACGCCTGGGGCCAACGTCCTGACTTTC. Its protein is CASSQVGGTPGANVLTF.

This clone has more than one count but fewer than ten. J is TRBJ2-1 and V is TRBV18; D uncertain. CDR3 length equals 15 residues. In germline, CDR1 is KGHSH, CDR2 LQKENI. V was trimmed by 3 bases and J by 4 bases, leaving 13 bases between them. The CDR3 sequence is CASSPSGEYYNEQFF. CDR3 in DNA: TGTGCCAGCTCACCGTCAGGAGAGTATTACAATGAGCAGTTCTTC.